This TCR beta chain comes out of a study of CD8 T cells in ankylosing spondylitis. Whole-study findings and limits: Eight highly homologous variants formed a TCR beta motif that appeared characteristic of ankylosing spondylitis blood. Certain motif variants had earlier been reported in reactive arthritis synovial fluid and blood.

Molecular-barcoded quantitative 5'-RACE produced these TCR beta libraries. MiXCR, applied by TCRdb to the 5' RACE reads, yields one record per CDR3 protein. Altogether about 400,000 distinct CDR3 sequences are present, approximately 20% being singletons, with the ten largest covering around 17%. There are 16 residues in the CDR3. Germline loops: CDR1 SGHTA, CDR2 FQGNSA. Trimming removed 2 bases from V and 11 bases from J, with 19 bases in between. This clonotype was detected a few times. The target antigen is unknown. Sequencing input: blood, either unsorted or a sorted T cell fraction (not recorded which). The clonotype comes from a male donor with ankylosing spondylitis. V is TRBV7-2 and J is TRBJ1-6; D unclear. CDR3 DNA sequence: TGTGCCAGCAGCTTACAGGACGGGGAATTTTCTCCACCCCTCCACTTT. Its translation is CASSLQDGEFSPPLHF. Full variable domain (rest looked up from reference TRBV7-2 and TRBJ1-6): GAGVSQSPSNKVTEKGKDVELRCDPISGHTALYWYRQSLGQGLEFLIYFQGNSAPDKSGLPSDRFSAERTGGSVSTLTIQRTQQEDSAVYLCASSLQDGEFSPPLHFGNGTRLTVT.